This T cell receptor (beta chain) was sequenced for a study of cytomegalovirus exposure and HLA in healthy donors. General study results and limits: For most subjects, TCR beta sequences were reported to predict HLA-A and HLA-B alleles with accuracy. Other equally common chains were less clonally expanded than HLA-associated TCR beta chains, a later analysis showed.

Points on this clone: Antigen: not known.

Healthy people donating bone marrow made up the donors. The primer mix had 60 Vbeta and 13 Jbeta primers. Profiling relied on immunoSEQ multiplex PCR, and the TCRdb table lists in-frame clones only, not all of them. The sample has some 85,000 clones; 65% to 80% are singletons. The length of the CDR3 is 14 residues. The V end was cut by 4 bases, the J end by 5 bases, with 15 bases between. Per the germline V gene, CDR1 is SGDLS and CDR2 is YYNGEE. Sequenced sample: PBMCs. The rearrangement uses TRBV9 and TRBJ2-5; tentative D call: TRBD1 (6 bases). The sequence derives from a man aged 40-50 years in good health and CMV-seronegative. CDR3 DNA: TGTGCCAGCAGCCTAGCAGGACAGTGGGAGACCCAGTACTTC. This sequence encodes CASSLAGQWETQYF.